This TCR beta chain stems from a study of T cell changes during pregnancy in multiple sclerosis. V lost 4 bases, J lost 1 base, and 10 bases lay in between. Germline-derived CDR1 and CDR2 are SGDLS and YYNGEE. The CDR3 contains 14 residues. Repertoires were generated with immunoSEQ multiplex PCR, while TCRdb's copy carries only in-frame clones and drops some. Found here are 40,000 to 60,000 clones, approximately 93% of them singletons; the top ten hold 0.45% to 0.55%. The receptor was derived from a female donor with multiple sclerosis, enrolled in a pregnancy study. The chain links TRBV9 to TRBJ2-3; D may be TRBD2 (6 bases). The sample in question was CD4+ T cells from peripheral blood mononuclear cells, obtained in the first trimester of pregnancy. CDR3 protein: CASSLPGGTDTQYF. Written as DNA, the CDR3 is TGTGCCAGCAGCCTCCCGGGGGGCACAGATACGCAGTATTTT.